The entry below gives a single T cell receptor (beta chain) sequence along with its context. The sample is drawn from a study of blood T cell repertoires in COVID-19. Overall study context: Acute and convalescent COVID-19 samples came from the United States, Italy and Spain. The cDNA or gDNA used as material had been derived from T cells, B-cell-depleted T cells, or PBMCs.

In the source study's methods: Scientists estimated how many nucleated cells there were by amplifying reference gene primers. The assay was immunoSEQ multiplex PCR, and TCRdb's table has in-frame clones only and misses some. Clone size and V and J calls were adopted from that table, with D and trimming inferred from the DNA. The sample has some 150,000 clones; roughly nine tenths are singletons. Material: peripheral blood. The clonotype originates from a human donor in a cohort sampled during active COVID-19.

CDR3 in DNA: TGTGCCATCAGGGGGACAGGGGGCCCTAATGAAAAACTGTTTTTT. Encoded protein: CAIRGTGGPNEKLFF. The genes are TRBV10-3 and TRBJ1-4; TRBD1 aligns across 12 bases. Unmatched junction bases numbered 2, after V lost 6 bases and J lost 3 bases. Germline CDR1 and CDR2: ENHRY and SYGVKD. This CDR3 spans 15 amino acids.